These T cell receptor beta chains were read from a single sample in a study of CD8+ T cells in alopecia areata. The data were produced by immunoSEQ multiplex PCR, yet TCRdb's version contains in-frame clones alone and is incomplete. This sample has hundreds of thousands of clones, with roughly 64% found just once. The sample was CD4+ T cells sorted from blood, taken at week 24, from a patient treated with tofacitinib. These receptors all come from a human donor with alopecia areata. CDR3s include the opening cysteine and the closing phenylalanine or tryptophan. D genes are given only for firm matches.

D: NA
V: TRBV7-9
CDR3: CATSGGSYNSPLHF

D: NA
V: TRBV6-5
CDR3: CASSRQVGEQYF

D: TRBD1
V: TRBV5-1
CDR3: CASSLEQGAFTEAFF

D: TRBD1
V: TRBV10-3
CDR3: CAIRSTGFEQYF

D: NA
V: TRBV29-1
CDR3: CSVEEEYEKLFF

D: NA
V: TRBV15
CDR3: CATSRAPDEKLFF

D: TRBD1
V: TRBV4-1
CDR3: CASSHPDRGRETQYF

D: TRBD2
V: TRBV19
CDR3: CASSRASGGSPLEFF

D: NA
V: TRBV9
CDR3: CASSVGQATNTGELFF

D: NA
V: TRBV30
CDR3: CAWAPGPRTVGPDTQYF

D: NA
V: TRBV29-1
CDR3: CSVLRSTANTEAFF

D: NA
V: TRBV29-1
CDR3: CSYRDITGNQPQHF

D: NA
V: TRBV29-1
CDR3: CSASLDESEAFF

D: TRBD1
V: TRBV29-1
CDR3: CSVDNRDRGRAFF

D: NA
V: TRBV15
CDR3: CATSRVGVRVSGANVLTF

D: NA
V: TRBV2
CDR3: CASSGDKGSPLHF

D: NA
V: TRBV5-6
CDR3: CASSLVGQPAETQYF

D: NA
V: TRBV10-2
CDR3: CASSLDREGYEQYF

D: TRBD1
V: TRBV25-1
CDR3: CASSEWRGGSSPLHF

D: NA
V: TRBV29-1
CDR3: CSVAGAQETQYF

D: NA
V: TRBV5-4
CDR3: CASSLDRNGYTF

D: NA
V: TRBV7-9
CDR3: CASSFVNTEAFF

D: TRBD1
V: TRBV7-9
CDR3: CASSPSDRAYGYTF

D: NA
V: TRBV10-3
CDR3: CAISESVTSTDTQYF

D: NA
V: TRBV30
CDR3: CAWSAQLPSGNTIYF

D: NA
V: TRBV4-1
CDR3: CASSQDGSPGALFF

D: TRBD1
V: TRBV5-1
CDR3: CASSLDRAGANVLTF

D: NA
V: TRBV5-4
CDR3: CASSPLVGDTQYF

D: NA
V: TRBV29-1
CDR3: CSVALRQKETQYF

D: TRBD1
V: TRBV5-6
CDR3: CASSYPGQGRSYNEQFF

D: NA
V: TRBV21-1
CDR3: CASSSQGRPPEQYF

D: TRBD1
V: TRBV29-1
CDR3: CSVVVRGLNTEAFF

D: TRBD2
V: TRBV29-1
CDR3: CSVALPTSGTLYEQYF

D: NA
V: TRBV27
CDR3: CASGVMGEGSPLHF

D: NA
V: TRBV29-1
CDR3: CSVGGHKNTGELFF

D: NA
V: TRBV29-1
CDR3: CSGTPSTGGIGNIQYF

D: NA
V: TRBV21-1
CDR3: CASSKGRLQSSYNSPLHF

D: NA
V: TRBV20-1
CDR3: CSAQPGETQYF

D: TRBD2
V: TRBV29-1
CDR3: CSVRRGGTSTDTQYF

D: NA
V: TRBV30
CDR3: CAWSFGQSYSGANVLTF

D: NA
V: TRBV11-2
CDR3: CASSLSTALGMGYTF

D: NA
V: TRBV28
CDR3: CASSSVGSGANVLTF

D: NA
V: TRBV25-1
CDR3: CASSVEGAGETQYF

D: NA
V: TRBV4-2
CDR3: CASSQDFRPGKPQHF

D: NA
V: TRBV30
CDR3: CAWSVGGGRETQYF

D: TRBD2
V: TRBV7-2
CDR3: CASRPSGGRDTQYF

D: NA
V: TRBV9
CDR3: CASSVLRENEQFF

D: NA
V: TRBV5-4
CDR3: CASSLAGVLATDTQYF

D: NA
V: TRBV29-1
CDR3: CSVASSWGDQPQHF

D: NA
V: TRBV30
CDR3: CAWSVFGGVASTDTQYF

D: NA
V: TRBV27
CDR3: CASSLSGYEQYF